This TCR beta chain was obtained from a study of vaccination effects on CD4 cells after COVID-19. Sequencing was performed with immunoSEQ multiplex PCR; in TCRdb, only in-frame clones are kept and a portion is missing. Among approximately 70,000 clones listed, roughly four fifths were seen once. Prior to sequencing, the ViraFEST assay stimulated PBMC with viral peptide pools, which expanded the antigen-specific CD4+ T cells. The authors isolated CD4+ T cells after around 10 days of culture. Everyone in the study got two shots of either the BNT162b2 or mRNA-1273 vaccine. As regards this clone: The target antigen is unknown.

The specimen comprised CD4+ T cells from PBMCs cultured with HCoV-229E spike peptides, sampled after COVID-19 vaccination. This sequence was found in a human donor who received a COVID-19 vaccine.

The CDR3 DNA sequence: TGTGCCAGTAGTATTGCGGTGGGCTATAATTCACCCCTCCACTTT. It translates to CASSIAVGYNSPLHF. V usage is TRBV19 and J usage is TRBJ1-6, with D hard to call. Germline-derived CDR1 and CDR2 are LNHDA and SQIVND (reference sequence). The CDR3 consists of 15 residues. Trimming cost V 3 bases and J 3 bases, with 9 bases left between them.